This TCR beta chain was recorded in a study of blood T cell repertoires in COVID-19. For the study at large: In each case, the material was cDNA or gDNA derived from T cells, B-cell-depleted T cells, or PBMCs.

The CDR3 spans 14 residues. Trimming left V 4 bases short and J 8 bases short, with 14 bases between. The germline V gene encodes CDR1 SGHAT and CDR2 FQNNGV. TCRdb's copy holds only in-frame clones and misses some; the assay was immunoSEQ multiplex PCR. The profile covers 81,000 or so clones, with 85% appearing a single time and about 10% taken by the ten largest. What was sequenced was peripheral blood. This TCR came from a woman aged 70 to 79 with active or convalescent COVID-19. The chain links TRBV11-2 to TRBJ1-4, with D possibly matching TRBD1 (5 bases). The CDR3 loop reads CASSYGREEEKLFF. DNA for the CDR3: TGTGCCAGCAGCTATGGCAGGGAAGAAGAAAAACTGTTTTTT. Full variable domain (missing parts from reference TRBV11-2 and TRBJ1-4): EAGVAQSPRYKIIEKRQSVAFWCNPISGHATLYWYQQILGQGPKLLIQFQNNGVVDDSQLPKDRFSAERLKGVDSTLKIQPAKLEDSAVYLCASSYGREEEKLFFGSGTQLSVL.